This T cell receptor beta chain was sequenced for a study of T cells in Graves' hyperthyroidism and ophthalmopathy. Study-wide results and caveats: Most clonotypes that expanded in the thyroid above 0.001 also showed up in blood.

Amplified TCR beta CDR3 regions derived from RNA transcripts. The TCR CDR3 first-round RT-PCR relied on the HTBI primer set. One entry per CDR3 protein results from TCRdb running MiXCR on the multiplex PCR reads. The sample has a few hundred thousand distinct CDR3 sequences; about 14% are singletons. This clonotype has at least ten counts. Its antigen remains unidentified. The sequenced material came from blood. The TCR was taken from a woman in her thirties with Graves' ophthalmopathy.

CDR3 sequence reads: CAWSAMTQQFF. The CDR3 bases are TGTGCCTGGAGTGCGATGACTCAGCAGTTCTTC. The gene calls are TRBV30 and TRBJ2-1; D unclear. Trimming took off 1 base at V and 11 bases at J, with 9 bases between the two ends. The CDR3 spans 11 residues. From germline, CDR1 is GTSNPN and CDR2 SVGIG (reference sequence).